The T cell receptor (beta chain) described here comes from a study of cytomegalovirus exposure and HLA in healthy donors. The PCR employed 60 Vbeta primers together with 13 Jbeta primers. Assay used: immunoSEQ multiplex PCR; TCRdb lists only in-frame clones, some missing. The data show under 200,000 clones, with roughly 13% seen just once and about 8% held by the top ten. Germline loops: CDR1 SGHAT, CDR2 FQNNGV. The CDR3 sequence is 16 residues long. Deletions cut 5 bases from V and 0 bases from J, with 15 bases between. Sequencing was performed on PBMCs. The chain is built from TRBV11-2 and TRBJ2-3; D unclear. This TCR was recovered from a man between 50 and 59 years old in good health and CMV-seropositive. The CDR3 is CASSTQATLSTDTQYF. The CDR3 DNA is TGTGCCAGCAGCACTCAGGCGACCTTGAGCACAGATACGCAGTATTTT. Together with reference TRBV11-2 and TRBJ2-3, the CDR3 gives the full variable domain: EAGVAQSPRYKIIEKRQSVAFWCNPISGHATLYWYQQILGQGPKLLIQFQNNGVVDDSQLPKDRFSAERLKGVDSTLKIQPAKLEDSAVYLCASSTQATLSTDTQYFGPGTRLTVL.